Each of the 31 T cell receptor beta chains below was sequenced from the same sample in a study of blood T cell repertoires in COVID-19. The protocol was immunoSEQ multiplex PCR, while the TCRdb copy is restricted to in-frame clones and leaves out a portion. The sample includes under 70,000 clones, 90% seen only once; the top ten take 10% to 15%. The sequenced material came from peripheral blood. The receptors here all came from a man between 60 and 70 years old with active COVID-19.

The CDR3 DNA sequence: TGTGCCACCAGCAGAGATTTCGGCAGGGCAGCCCACGAGCAGTACTTC. It codes for CATSRDFGRAAHEQYF. The chain recombines TRBV15 with TRBJ2-7; the D gene is possibly TRBD1 (5 bases). The V gene's germline CDR1 is LNHNV and CDR2 YYDKDF (reference sequence). Deletions cut 0 bases from V and 5 bases from J, with 17 bases between. The CDR3 sequence is 16 residues long.

The chain links TRBV5-6 to TRBJ2-5, with TRBD2 matching over 7 bases. The ends lost 0 bases at V and 1 base at J; junction bases unmatched: 6. Germline loops: CDR1 SGHDT, CDR2 YYEEEE. The CDR3 has 16 amino acids. The CDR3 here is CASSLAMASGQETQYF. The CDR3 region has the DNA TGTGCCAGCAGCTTGGCCATGGCTAGCGGCCAAGAGACCCAGTACTTC.

In this sample, this clone turned up once. The chain employs TRBV4-1 and TRBJ2-7, with a possible D match to TRBD2 (5 bases). The V gene lost 1 base and the J gene lost 3 bases, with 10 bases spanning the gap. The CDR3 loop spans 14 amino acids. Germline values: CDR1 MGHRA, CDR2 YSYEKL. The CDR3 is CASSQVAGDYEQYF. In DNA form, the CDR3 reads TGCGCCAGCAGCCAAGTAGCCGGGGACTACGAGCAGTACTTC.

The J gene is TRBJ2-7, the V gene TRBV5-1; D unclear. The CDR3 is 14 residues long. Per germline, CDR1 SGHRS and CDR2 YFSETQ. Trimming left V 0 bases short and J 0 bases short, with 7 bases between. The CDR3 here is CASSLAPGSYEQYF. The CDR3, as DNA: TGCGCCAGCAGCTTGGCTCCGGGCTCCTACGAGCAGTACTTC.

The chain couples TRBV7-6 to TRBJ2-3, with a weak D call TRBD1 (5 bases). The germline gives CDR1 SGHVS, CDR2 FNYEAQ. The CDR3 runs 16 residues. V was shortened by 0 bases and J by 6 bases, with 16 bases between the two germline ends. Here the CDR3 reads CASSLAGLGVGDTQYF. The CDR3 DNA reads TGTGCCAGCAGCTTAGCGGGGCTAGGAGTAGGCGATACGCAGTATTTT.

The rearrangement links TRBV20-1 to TRBJ1-6; D may be TRBD1 (6 bases). Trimming took off 3 bases at V and 8 bases at J, with 17 bases between the two ends. CDR3 length: 15 residues. Germline loops: CDR1 DFQATT, CDR2 SNEGSKA (reference sequence). CDR3 in amino acids: CSASIGGAPDSPLHF. CDR3 coding DNA: TGCAGTGCTAGTATTGGGGGGGCGCCTGATTCACCCCTCCACTTT.

V and J are TRBV14 and TRBJ1-1; no firm D call. Germline CDR1 reads SGHDN; CDR2 reads FVKESK. Trimming took 4 bases from V and 3 from J, leaving 3 bases between them. The CDR3 is 11 residues long. CDR3 amino acids: CASSPYTEAFF. The DNA for the CDR3 is TGTGCCAGCAGCCCATACACTGAAGCTTTCTTT.

V and J are TRBV23-1 and TRBJ2-7; 8 nucleotides match TRBD2. TRBV23-1 is an open reading frame whose function is uncertain. V shed 2 bases, J shed 5 bases, and the junction held 8 bases outside the gene matches. The CDR3 totals 15 residues. Here the CDR3 reads CASSQGFTSGHEQYF. The CDR3 DNA reads as TGCGCCAGCAGTCAAGGCTTTACTAGCGGCCACGAGCAGTACTTC.

This chain links TRBV7-6 with TRBJ2-1, with unresolved D. Germline CDR1 reads SGHVS; CDR2 reads FNYEAQ. The CDR3 contains 15 residues. Deletions cut 5 bases from V and 5 bases from J, with 16 bases between. CDR3 sequence: CASSPWALLNNEQFF. CDR3 DNA: TGTGCCAGCAGCCCGTGGGCCCTACTTAACAATGAGCAGTTCTTC.

V is TRBV7-6 and J is TRBJ2-3, with D tentatively TRBD1 (5 bases). V gave up 9 bases and J gave up 3 bases, with 22 bases separating them. The CDR3 totals 16 residues. Germline V gene lookup returns CDR1 SGHVS and CDR2 FNYEAQ. The CDR3 bases are TGTGCCAGTACCCCAACCCTAGGGGCCCGAACAGATACGCAGTATTTT. This encodes CASTPTLGARTDTQYF.

This sequence joins TRBV5-6 and TRBJ1-5; the D gene is possibly TRBD1 (6 bases). CDR3 size: 16 residues. Germline CDR1 and CDR2: SGHDT and YYEEEE. The V end was cut by 1 base, the J end by 0 bases, with 11 bases between. This CDR3 reads CASSLWGLDSNQPQHF. The CDR3 nucleotides are TGTGCCAGCAGCTTGTGGGGGCTGGATAGCAATCAGCCCCAGCATTTT.

The chain links TRBV5-4 to TRBJ1-1; 9 positions match TRBD1. The CDR3 loop spans 14 amino acids. Germline V gene lookup returns CDR1 SGHNT and CDR2 YYREEE (reference sequence). Unmatched junction bases numbered 3, after V lost 3 bases and J lost 3 bases. CDR3 region: CASSYRGPDTEAFF. For the CDR3, the DNA is TGTGCCAGCAGCTACAGGGGGCCGGACACTGAAGCTTTCTTT.

The chain uses TRBV7-2 and TRBJ2-5; TRBD1 might be the D (5 bases). Germline CDR1 and CDR2: SGHTA and FQGNSA. This CDR3 contains 16 residues. With 5 bases removed from V and 0 bases from J, the gap between germline ends came to 16 bases. The CDR3 reads CASSAHGQTYQETQYF. The CDR3 DNA is TGTGCCAGCAGCGCCCACGGACAAACGTACCAAGAGACCCAGTACTTC. The whole variable domain, remainder taken from reference TRBV7-2 and TRBJ2-5, is GAGVSQSPSNKVTEKGKDVELRCDPISGHTALYWYRQSLGQGLEFLIYFQGNSAPDKSGLPSDRFSAERTGGSVSTLTIQRTQQEDSAVYLCASSAHGQTYQETQYFGPGTRLLVL.

The rearrangement uses TRBV11-2 and TRBJ1-5, with 7 bases identical to TRBD1. Trimming took 5 bases from V and 2 from J; bases not matched to a gene: 6. Germline CDR1 SGHAT, CDR2 FQNNGV. CDR3 length equals 15 residues. CDR3 in amino acids: CASSRDSLGNQPQHF. The CDR3 region has the DNA TGTGCCAGCAGCCGGGACAGCCTGGGCAATCAGCCCCAGCATTTT.

The chain carries TRBV21-1 and TRBJ2-7; TRBD1 was called by the table and not checked on the DNA. TRBV21-1 is a pseudogene segment. The CDR3 covers 13 residues. CDR3 amino acids: CASNRDSYYEQYF. CDR3 DNA sequence: TGTGCCAGTAACCGGGACAGTTACTACGAGCAGTACTTC.

The chain recombines TRBV28 with TRBJ1-1, with TRBD1 identical over 7 bases. From germline, CDR1 is MDHEN and CDR2 SYDVKM. After removal of 3 bases from V and 10 bases from J, the junction contained 11 bases not matched to a gene. The CDR3 runs to 14 residues. The DNA for the CDR3 is TGTGCCAGCAGTTTGGGGACAGCCTCGTTGAGAGCTTTCTTT. This gives the protein CASSLGTASLRAFF. The full variable domain, rest sourced from reference TRBV28 and TRBJ1-1, is DVKVTQSSRYLVKRTGEKVFLECVQDMDHENMFWYRQDPGLGLRLIYFSYDVKMKEKGDIPEGYSVSREKKERFSLILESASTNQTSMYLCASSLGTASLRAFFGQGTRLTVV.

This chain uses TRBV27 with TRBJ2-3; D gene uncertain. Germline V lookup: CDR1 MNHEY, CDR2 SMNVEV (reference sequence). Trimming removed 6 bases from V and 0 bases from J, with 10 bases in between. There are 14 residues in the CDR3. Here the CDR3 reads CASSSPSSTDTQYF. DNA of the CDR3: TGTGCCAGCAGCTCTCCCTCCAGCACAGATACGCAGTATTTT.

This rearrangement joins TRBV28 to TRBJ1-6; TRBD1 agrees at 10 bases. CDR3 length: 13 residues. Trimming cost V 9 bases and J 11 bases; bases outside gene matches: 7. Germline lookup yields CDR1 MDHEN and CDR2 SYDVKM. CDR3 region: CASWDRGSAPLHF. CDR3 DNA sequence: TGTGCCAGTTGGGACAGGGGATCGGCACCCCTCCACTTT.

V and J are TRBV4-3 and TRBJ2-3; 8 bases line up with TRBD1. The V segment lost 3 bases and the J segment 4 bases; nucleotides outside the gene matches: 9. This CDR3 spans 16 amino acids. From germline, CDR1 is LGHNA and CDR2 YSLEER. The CDR3 loop is CASSHEPTGVADTQYF. CDR3 bases: TGCGCCAGCAGCCATGAACCGACAGGGGTCGCAGATACGCAGTATTTT.

This clone was seen a single time. The chain couples TRBV7-2 to TRBJ2-7; 10 nucleotides agree with TRBD2. V trimming: 2 bases; J trimming: 4 bases; junction bases outside the gene matches: 2. The length of the CDR3 is 14 residues. The germline gives CDR1 SGHTA, CDR2 FQGNSA. The CDR3 sequence: CASSLSGRVYEQYF. Here the CDR3 DNA reads TGTGCCAGCAGCTTAAGCGGGAGGGTGTACGAGCAGTACTTC.

The gene calls are TRBV6-5 and TRBJ2-7; weak D call: TRBD1 (6 bases). Trimming left V 5 bases short and J 6 bases short, with 14 bases between. CDR3 size: 13 residues. CDR1 MNHEY and CDR2 SVGAGI come from the germline V gene. The CDR3 sequence: CASSRDNVAEQYF. The CDR3 DNA is TGTGCCAGCAGTCGGGACAACGTGGCCGAGCAGTACTTC.

The CDR3 DNA sequence: TGTGCCAGTAGTATAAAGGGGGGGAGTGAGCAGTTCTTC. As protein: CASSIKGGSEQFF. The gene calls are TRBV19 and TRBJ2-1, with D maybe TRBD2 (7 bases). This CDR3 comprises 13 residues. V lost 2 bases and J lost 9, with 11 bases in between. Per the germline V gene, CDR1 is LNHDA and CDR2 is SQIVND (reference sequence).

This chain joins TRBV6-2 or TRBV6-3 and TRBJ2-1, with unresolved D. The CDR3 spans 13 residues. Trimming stripped 4 bases from V and 12 bases from J, with 16 bases between. Germline V gives CDR1 MNHEY, CDR2 SVGEGT. This chain's CDR3 is CASSFDPVAGQFF. CDR3 in DNA: TGTGCCAGCAGTTTTGACCCAGTCGCAGGGCAGTTCTTC.

The chain combines TRBV4-3 with TRBJ1-4; D may be TRBD1 (6 bases). This CDR3 is built from 15 residues. V shed 2 bases and J shed 2 bases, with 9 bases lying between them. The germline gives CDR1 LGHNA, CDR2 YSLEER. CDR3 sequence reads: CASSQFGGTNEKLFF. The CDR3 coding sequence is TGCGCCAGCAGCCAATTTGGGGGCACTAATGAAAAACTGTTTTTT.

The chain is built from TRBV1 and TRBJ2-4; the D segment call TRBD1 is taken from the table without a DNA check. TRBV1 counts as a pseudogene. There are 18 residues in the CDR3. CDR3 in DNA: TGCACCAGCAGCCCAACCCCCACAGAGACCACGGCCAAAAACATTCAGTACTTC. Translation: CTSSPTPTETTAKNIQYF.

In its sample, this clone was seen a few times. The rearrangement uses TRBV27 and TRBJ2-7; tentatively, D is TRBD2 (5 bases). Per germline, CDR1 MNHEY and CDR2 SMNVEV (reference sequence). V lost 4 bases and J 3 bases, leaving 16 bases between the germline ends. This CDR3 has 15 residues. This chain's CDR3 is CASSSRTAERYEQYF. CDR3 in DNA: TGTGCCAGCAGTTCCCGGACTGCCGAGCGCTACGAGCAGTACTTC.

The chain combines TRBV11-2 with TRBJ2-7, with 11 bases matching TRBD2. Germline V gene sequence: CDR1 SGHAT, CDR2 FQNNGV. The junction had 11 bases not matched to a gene; V was cut back by 7 bases and J by 0 bases. The CDR3 covers 17 residues. CDR3 region: CASTMTSGALSSYEQYF. In nucleotides, the CDR3 is TGTGCCAGCACCATGACTAGCGGGGCCCTGAGCTCCTACGAGCAGTACTTC.

J is TRBJ1-4 and V is TRBV13; no clear D. CDR1 is PRHDT and CDR2 is FYEKMQ in the germline V gene (reference sequence). Trimming stripped 5 bases from V and 8 bases from J, with 15 bases between. This CDR3 spans 14 amino acids. CDR3 bases: TGTGCCAGCAGCCTACTAGGGCACGGGGAAAAACTGTTTTTT. It encodes CASSLLGHGEKLFF.

The V and J genes are TRBV6-2 or TRBV6-3 and TRBJ2-2, with D perhaps TRBD2 (5 bases). Trimming pared 6 bases from V and 3 bases from J, leaving 17 bases between. The CDR3 is made up of 16 amino acids. The germline gives CDR1 MNHEY, CDR2 SVGEGT. The CDR3 sequence is CASSPDYGVDTGELFF. Here the CDR3 DNA reads TGTGCCAGCAGCCCCGACTACGGCGTGGACACCGGGGAGCTGTTTTTT.

The chain carries TRBV10-2 and TRBJ2-7; a possible D gene is TRBD1 (5 bases). Germline loops: CDR1 WSHSY, CDR2 SAAADI. The germline V and J ends were trimmed by 5 bases and 4 bases, with 9 bases remaining between them. The CDR3 loop spans 12 amino acids. The CDR3 nucleotides read TGCGCCAGCAGTAACTACAGGTACGAGCAGTACTTC. Translated, it gives CASSNYRYEQYF.

The V gene is TRBV7-9, the J gene TRBJ2-1; 12 bases fit TRBD2. CDR1 is SEHNR and CDR2 is FQNEAQ in the germline V gene (reference sequence). J lost 6 bases, V lost 3 bases, and 6 bases had no gene match. The CDR3 totals 16 residues. This CDR3 reads CASSLLPGLAGNEQFF. Written as DNA, the CDR3 is TGTGCCAGCAGCTTGTTACCGGGACTAGCGGGCAATGAGCAGTTCTTC. The full variable domain, in which reference TRBV7-9 and TRBJ2-1 provide the parts outside the CDR3, is DTGVSQNPRHKITKRGQNVTFRCDPISEHNRLYWYRQTLGQGPEFLTYFQNEAQLEKSRLLSDRFSAERPKGSFSTLEIQRTEQGDSAMYLCASSLLPGLAGNEQFFGPGTRLTVL.